Below, 9 T cell receptor beta chains from the same sample are listed, as sequenced in a study of blood T cells in healthy people across ages. The authors ran a second PCR of about 6 to 12 cycles using a sample-barcoded 5' primer and a J-beta primer mix. Each CDR3 protein gets one entry after TCRdb re-called the 5' RACE reads with MiXCR. Counted here are roughly 1,100,000 distinct CDR3 sequences, under 30% occurring once; the ten biggest clones make up about 0.72%. These same records also appear under a second study, on T cells of mothers and their children.

Sequencing was done on a sample of blood. The receptors originated from a girl aged 2-15 years in good health.

This clonotype was counted a few times. The chain has TRBV9 and TRBJ2-5; 10 nucleotides match TRBD1. J lost 4 bases, V lost 3 bases, and 6 bases had no gene match. The CDR3 consists of 15 residues. Germline V gene data show CDR1 as SGDLS and CDR2 as YYNGEE. CDR3 amino acids: CASSDRRQGAETQYF. As DNA, the CDR3 is TGTGCCAGCAGCGACCGAAGACAGGGGGCAGAGACCCAGTACTTC.

The chain links TRBV12-3 or TRBV12-4 to TRBJ2-5, with no clear D. This CDR3 comprises 13 residues. Deletions cut 7 bases from V and 2 bases from J, with 11 bases between. The CDR3 nucleotides read TGTGCCAGCAAGGGTACTAAACAAGAGACCCAGTACTTC. Translation: CASKGTKQETQYF.

This chain links TRBV7-8 with TRBJ2-1, with a possible D match to TRBD2 (5 bases). Germline loops: CDR1 SGHVS, CDR2 FQNEAQ. The CDR3 totals 13 residues. Trimming left V 1 base short and J 13 bases short, with 14 bases between. CDR3 nucleotide sequence: TGTGCCAGCAGCTTAGATAGTTGGACTCCCCAGTTCTTC. Protein: CASSLDSWTPQFF.

This clonotype was counted between two and nine times. V is TRBV3-1 and J is TRBJ1-3; TRBD1 matches 8 bases. Losses at the gene ends were 1 base for V and 4 bases for J; bases not matched to a gene: 3. The V gene's germline CDR1 is LGHDT and CDR2 YNNKEL (reference sequence). The CDR3 length is 15 residues. The CDR3 loop reads CASSQVGQGGNTIYF. The CDR3 DNA reads TGTGCCAGCAGCCAAGTTGGACAGGGAGGAAACACCATATATTTT. Full variable domain (rest looked up from reference TRBV3-1 and TRBJ1-3): DTAVSQTPKYLVTQMGNDKSIKCEQNLGHDTMYWYKQDSKKFLKIMFSYNNKELIINETVPNRFSPKSPDKAHLNLHINSLELGDSAVYFCASSQVGQGGNTIYFGEGSWLTVV.

The chain is built from TRBV7-9 and TRBJ1-1, with D hard to call. The germline V gene has CDR1 SEHNR and CDR2 FQNEAQ (reference sequence). The CDR3 length is 14 residues. Trimming pared 6 bases from V and 6 bases from J, leaving 17 bases between. The CDR3 coding sequence is TGTGCCAGCAGAAGGACGGAGAAGTCCGCTGAAGCTTTCTTT. Protein product: CASRRTEKSAEAFF.

This clonotype was found a few times. CDR3 loop: CSARVGSGSEQYF. For the CDR3, the DNA is TGCAGTGCTAGAGTTGGGAGTGGGAGCGAGCAGTACTTC. The J gene is TRBJ2-7, the V gene TRBV20-1, with D perhaps matching TRBD2 (5 bases). Germline CDR1 reads DFQATT; CDR2 reads SNEGSKA (reference sequence). The CDR3 runs to 13 residues. Trimming removed 1 base at V and 6 bases at J, with 13 bases between.

This chain uses TRBV7-3 with TRBJ2-5; 7 positions match TRBD1. The CDR3 consists of 15 residues. CDR1 is SGHTA, CDR2 FQGTGA, per germline. The ends lost 5 bases at V and 5 bases at J; junction bases unmatched: 11. CDR3 in amino acids: CASSQRQGTGETQYF. The CDR3, as DNA: TGTGCCAGCAGCCAAAGACAGGGAACCGGGGAGACCCAGTACTTC.

This sequence joins TRBV20-1 and TRBJ2-5, with 10 bases matching TRBD2. The CDR3 length is 17 residues. Trimming removed 0 bases from V and 5 bases from J; junction bases left unmatched: 12. The V gene's germline CDR1 is DFQATT and CDR2 SNEGSKA (reference sequence). CDR3 DNA: TGCAGTGCTAGAGATGTAGGACTAGCGGTAGGAGGGGAGACCCAGTACTTC. It specifies CSARDVGLAVGGETQYF.

The CDR3 DNA is TGTGCCAGCAGCCCCTGGGACGGCTACGAGCAGTACTTC. Protein product: CASSPWDGYEQYF. This rearrangement joins TRBV27 to TRBJ2-7; D is perhaps TRBD1 or TRBD2 (5 bases each). CDR1 MNHEY and CDR2 SMNVEV come from the germline V gene (reference sequence). Between the trimmed V and J ends, which lost 6 bases and 3 bases, there was a span of 12 bases. The CDR3 loop spans 13 amino acids.